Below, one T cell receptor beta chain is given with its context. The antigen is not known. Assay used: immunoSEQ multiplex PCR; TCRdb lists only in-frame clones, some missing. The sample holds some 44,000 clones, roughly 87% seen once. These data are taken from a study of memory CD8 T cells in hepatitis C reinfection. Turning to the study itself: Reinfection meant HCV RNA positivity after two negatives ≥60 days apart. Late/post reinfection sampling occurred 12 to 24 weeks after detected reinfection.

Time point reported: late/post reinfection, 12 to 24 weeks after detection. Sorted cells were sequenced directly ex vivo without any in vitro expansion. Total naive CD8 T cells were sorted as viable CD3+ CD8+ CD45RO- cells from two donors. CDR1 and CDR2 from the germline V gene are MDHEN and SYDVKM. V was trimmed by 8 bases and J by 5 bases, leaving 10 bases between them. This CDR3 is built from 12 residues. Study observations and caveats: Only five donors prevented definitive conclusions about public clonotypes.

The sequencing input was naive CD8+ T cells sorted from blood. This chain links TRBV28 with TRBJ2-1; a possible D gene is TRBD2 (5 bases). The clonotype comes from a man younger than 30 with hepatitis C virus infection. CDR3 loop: CASGGFNNEQFF. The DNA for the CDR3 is TGTGCCAGCGGAGGATTTAACAATGAGCAGTTCTTC. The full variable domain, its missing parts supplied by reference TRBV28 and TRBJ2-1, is DVKVTQSSRYLVKRTGEKVFLECVQDMDHENMFWYRQDPGLGLRLIYFSYDVKMKEKGDIPEGYSVSREKKERFSLILESASTNQTSMYLCASGGFNNEQFFGPGTRLTVL.